This TCR beta chain was captured by sequencing in a study of T cells expressing NK-cell markers. In the study overall: Among the eight sequenced donors, seven tested HCMV-seropositive and one tested seronegative. Study-level points and caveats: Six or seven donors carried dominant NKG2C+ clonotypes that made up roughly 1.0-7.0% of their CD8+ T cells. Whether the expanded NKG2C+ T cell clones recognized HCMV remained unclear.

On this clonotype itself: Antigen: not known.

TCR beta cDNA was made by 5'RACE template switching with UMIs. TCRdb reprocessed the 5' RACE reads and keeps a single row for each CDR3 protein, giving no DNA. This sample contains some 150,000 distinct CDR3 sequences. This clonotype originated in a woman aged 45-65 years in good health. The sequenced material came from blood T cells: a sorted CD56 or NKG2C T cell subset, CD4+ or CD8+ T cells, or bulk PBMC T cells (not recorded which).

CDR3 region: CASSQDLGSRELFF. The chain has TRBV4-2 and TRBJ2-2. Germline CDR1 LGHNA, CDR2 YNFKEQ. The CDR3 totals 14 residues.